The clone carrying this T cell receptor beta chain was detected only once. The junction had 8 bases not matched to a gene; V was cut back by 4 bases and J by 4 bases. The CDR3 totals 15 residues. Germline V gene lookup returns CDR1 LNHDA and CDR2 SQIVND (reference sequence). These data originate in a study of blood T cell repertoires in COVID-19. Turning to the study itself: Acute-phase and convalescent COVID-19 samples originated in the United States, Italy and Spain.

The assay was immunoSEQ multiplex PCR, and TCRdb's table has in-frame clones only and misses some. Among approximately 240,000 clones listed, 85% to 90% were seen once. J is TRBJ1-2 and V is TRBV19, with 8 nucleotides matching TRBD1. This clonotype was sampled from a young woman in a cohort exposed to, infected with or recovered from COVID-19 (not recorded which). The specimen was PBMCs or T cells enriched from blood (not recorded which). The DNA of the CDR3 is TGTGCCAGTAGTACCAGGGGGCAGGGAGGCTATGGCTACACCTTC. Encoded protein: CASSTRGQGGYGYTF.